This TCR beta chain was recorded in a study of cytomegalovirus exposure and HLA in healthy donors. PCR used 60 Vbeta primers and 13 Jbeta primers. Sequencing was performed with immunoSEQ multiplex PCR; in TCRdb, only in-frame clones are kept and a portion is missing. The table lists roughly 100,000 clones, about 81% of them singletons. This clone has just a few counts. This TCR derives from a man younger than 40 in good health and CMV-seronegative. Sequenced: PBMCs.

DNA for the CDR3: TGTGCCAGCAGCTTAGGTTCAGGGGGCTACAATGAGCAGTTCTTC. Protein: CASSLGSGGYNEQFF. The chain joins TRBV7-2 to TRBJ2-1; the match to TRBD1 covers 7 bases. This CDR3 region has 15 residues. The V and J ends lost 1 base and 3 bases, in that order; junction bases with no gene match: 3. The V gene's germline CDR1 is SGHTA and CDR2 FQGNSA.